This TCR beta chain was found in a study of human T cells and chemical hapten exposure. Study summary: The study traced per-sample TCR yield variation mainly to small differences in pooled library volumes. General observations from the study: Sensitization with DPC brought no change to TCRs above 1 in 1000 in frequency.

Total RNA came from unfractionated whole blood. V was cut by 3 bases and J by 2 bases, with 8 bases left in between. CDR3 size: 14 residues. Germline CDR1 is DFQATT and CDR2 is SNEGSKA (reference sequence). The sample holds many counts of this clonotype. Its matching antigen is unknown. Individual cDNA molecules received unique molecular identifiers in the library. In the authors' workflow: With a range of about 20,000 to 700,000, the median per sample was around 96,000 TCRs. Using its own MiXCR run on the reads, TCRdb lists one record per CDR3 protein. In this record, the V and J calls reflect TCRdb's handling and not the investigators' own analysis. The sample consists of around 120,000 distinct CDR3 sequences, approximately 9% of them appearing once.

This chain links TRBV20-1 with TRBJ1-6; D call uncertain. Sequencing used whole blood. This sequence was found in a human donor in good health. Some clones in this sample may be carry-over from other donors' samples. CDR3 nucleotides: TGCAGTGCTAGGAAGGTCCCCTATAATTCACCCCTCCACTTT. This encodes CSARKVPYNSPLHF.